A selection of T cell receptor beta chains follows, all from one sample in a study of a mutant IDH1 vaccine in newly diagnosed glioma. The antigens of these receptors remain unknown. Repertoires were generated with immunoSEQ multiplex PCR, while TCRdb's copy carries only in-frame clones and drops some. This sample carries roughly 30,000 clones, roughly 80% of them seen once, and the ten largest clones take roughly 14%. Material: PBMCs, obtained from a glioma patient whose treatment included an IDH1 peptide vaccine. These receptors were obtained from a man aged 25-40 years with glioma. The CDR3 runs from the conserved cysteine through the conserved F or W. A D gene is named only where the DNA matches it firmly. Clone sizes are given selectively: once, few, many, or a class where the clone is expanded.

TRBJ1-5 NA NA TRBV4-2 TGTGCCAGTTCGCTATCGGGGAGCAATCAGCCCCAGCATTTT CASSLSGSNQPQHF
TRBJ1-5 NA once TRBV4-1 TGCGCCAGCAGCCGAGTCCCGGTGCCAGGGCCGGAGGGATATAGCAATCAGCCCCAGCATTTT CASSRVPVPGPEGYSNQPQHF
TRBJ1-1 NA NA TRBV6-1 TGTGCCAGCACAACGAACACTGAAGCTTTCTTT CASTTNTEAFF
TRBJ2-5 TRBD1 NA TRBV5-6 TGTGCCAGCAGCTTGTGGGGGACAGGGGGCCGTGAGCAGTACTTC CASSLWGTGGREQYF
TRBJ1-1 TRBD1 NA TRBV6-5 TGTGCCAGCAGTTCGCACAGGGGTACTGAAGCTTTCTTT CASSSHRGTEAFF
TRBJ2-7 NA NA TRBV6-1 TGTGCCAGCAGCCATAGCGGGACAGGCTACGAGCAGTACTTC CASSHSGTGYEQYF
TRBJ1-1 TRBD1 NA TRBV18 TGTGCCAGCTCACCCGACAGGGGGCATATCACTGAAGCTTTCTTT CASSPDRGHITEAFF
TRBJ2-6 NA NA TRBV7-9 TGTGCCACAATGGGTTCTGGGGCCAACGTCCTGACTTTC CATMGSGANVLTF
TRBJ2-3 NA few TRBV27 TGTGCCAGCAGCGGGACCGCCGAAGATACGCAGTATTTT CASSGTAEDTQYF
TRBJ2-1 NA NA TRBV25-1 TGTGCCAGCAGCAACAGGGTTTACAATGAGCAGTTCTTC CASSNRVYNEQFF
TRBJ1-2 TRBD1 NA TRBV7-6 TGTGCCAGCAGCCAGATGTTACAGGGGGCATATGGCTACACCTTC CASSQMLQGAYGYTF
TRBJ2-7 TRBD1 NA TRBV13 TGTGCCAGCAGCTCCCGGACAGGTAGCTACGAGCAGTACTTC CASSSRTGSYEQYF
TRBJ1-5 NA NA TRBV7-2 TGTGCCAGCAGCCGAGACAGAGGTCAGCCCCAGCATTTT CASSRDRGQPQHF
TRBJ2-5 NA NA TRBV25-1 TGTGCCAGCAGTGTAAATGGGGCGGAGACCCAGTACTTC CASSVNGAETQYF
TRBJ1-5 NA NA TRBV5-1 TGCGCCAGCAGCCTATCAAGCAATCAGCCCCAGCATTTT CASSLSSNQPQHF
TRBJ2-1 NA NA TRBV29-1 TGCAGCGTTGAAGGCTCCTACAATGAGCAGTTCTTC CSVEGSYNEQFF
TRBJ1-2 NA NA TRBV7-8 TGTGCCAGCAGCTTAGATTGGGAACTCGGTGGCTACACCTTC CASSLDWELGGYTF
TRBJ2-5 TRBD1 once TRBV19 TGTGCCAGTAGTATATCAGCGACAGGGGTTCAAGAGACCCAGTACTTC CASSISATGVQETQYF
TRBJ2-7 NA NA TRBV29-1 TGCAGCGTCCGGGACCAAAGGAGTTACGAGCAGTACTTC CSVRDQRSYEQYF
TRBJ2-5 TRBD2 NA TRBV10-3 TGTGCCATCTCTGGAGCGGGAGGGCCGGGGGAGACCCAGTACTTC CAISGAGGPGETQYF
TRBJ2-7 TRBD2 NA TRBV2 TGTGCCAGCAGTGAAACGGGAGGGGCCTACGAGCAGTACTTC CASSETGGAYEQYF
TRBJ1-1 NA NA TRBV7-9 TGTGCCAGCAGCGTAACGGCGGATACTGAAGCTTTCTTT CASSVTADTEAFF